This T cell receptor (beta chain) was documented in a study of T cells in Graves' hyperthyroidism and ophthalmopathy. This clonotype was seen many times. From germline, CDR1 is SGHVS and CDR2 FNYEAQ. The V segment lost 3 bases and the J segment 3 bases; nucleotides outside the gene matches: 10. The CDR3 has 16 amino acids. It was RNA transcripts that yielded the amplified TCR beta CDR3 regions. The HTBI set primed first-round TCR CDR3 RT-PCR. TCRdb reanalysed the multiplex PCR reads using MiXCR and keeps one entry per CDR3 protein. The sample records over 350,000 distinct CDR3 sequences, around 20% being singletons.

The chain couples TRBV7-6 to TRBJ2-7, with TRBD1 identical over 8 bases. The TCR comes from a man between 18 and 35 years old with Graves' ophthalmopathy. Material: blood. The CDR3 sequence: CASSLTARQGRYEQYF. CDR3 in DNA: TGTGCCAGCAGCTTGACAGCAAGACAGGGGCGCTACGAGCAGTACTTC.